This T cell receptor (beta chain) originates from a study of T cell clones after liver transplantation. Study in general: TCRbeta sequencing after a pre-transplant mixed lymphocyte reaction identified graft-donor-reactive clones, later tracked in post-transplant blood. Timepoints were pre-transplant, pre-withdrawal, and after withdrawal was completed or failed. Pre-transplant mixed lymphocyte reactions yielded third-party-reactive TCRbeta sequences as comparators for graft-donor-reactive sequences.

The CDR3 length is 13 residues. V dropped 7 bases and J dropped 11; count of bases not matched to a gene: 3. The germline V gene encodes CDR1 SNHLY and CDR2 FYNNEI. TCRdb keeps only in-frame clones here, not all; method: immunoSEQ multiplex PCR. The sample shows roughly 65,000 clones, approximately 92% of them seen only once. The V and J genes are TRBV2 and TRBJ2-1, with 15 bases identical to TRBD2. The specimen comprised CD4+ T cells from blood, sampled about 26 months after liver transplant. The TCR sequence derives from a human patient who received a liver transplant. Some T cells may arise from the graft donor. CDR3 sequence reads: CASKGLAGGKQFF. CDR3 nucleotide sequence: TGTGCCAGCAAGGGACTAGCGGGAGGTAAGCAGTTCTTC.